This T cell receptor beta chain originates from a study of blood T cell repertoires in COVID-19. Study details: COVID-19 samples from acute and convalescent phases originated in the United States, Italy and Spain. Nucleic acid was either cDNA or gDNA, and it came from T cells, B-cell-depleted T cells, or PBMCs.

The germline CDR1 and CDR2 sequences are SGDLS and YYNGEE. V lost 0 bases and J lost 0, with 4 bases in between. The CDR3 runs to 14 residues. Per the original data handling: Scientists estimated how many nucleated cells there were by amplifying reference gene primers. Sequenced by immunoSEQ multiplex PCR; TCRdb stores in-frame clones only, minus some. From that table come the V and J calls and clone size; the DNA was used to work out D and trimming. Among 92,000 or so clones listed, 72% were seen once. Specimen: peripheral blood. This TCR derives from a woman of 80 years or more with acute or convalescent COVID-19. V and J are TRBV9 and TRBJ2-1, with D hard to call. Here the CDR3 DNA reads TGTGCCAGCAGCGTAGGGAGCTCCTACAATGAGCAGTTCTTC. This encodes CASSVGSSYNEQFF.